This passage covers 13 T cell receptor beta chains from one sample sequenced in a study of PD-1 blockade in classical Hodgkin lymphoma. Specified time point: cycle 4 day 1 (C4D1), after five to seven weeks of nivolumab. Patients all relapsed after autologous stem cell transplantation, and there was variation in brentuximab vedotin exposure. Using immunoSEQ multiplex PCR, the repertoire was profiled, and TCRdb retains in-frame clones only, with some absent. The sample holds over 50,000 clones, around 90% seen once. The starting material was peripheral blood mononuclear cells (PBMCs), obtained before the fourth cycle of nivolumab. The receptors were sampled from a human donor with classical Hodgkin lymphoma.

V usage is TRBV21-1 and J usage is TRBJ1-2. TRBV21-1 is termed a pseudogene. CDR3 length equals 17 residues. This chain's CDR3 is CASSYRRGAGQVYGYTF. CDR3 nucleotide sequence: TGTGCCAGCAGCTACCGGAGAGGGGCGGGACAAGTCTATGGCTACACCTTC.

This sequence joins TRBV5-1 and TRBJ1-2; 7 bases align to TRBD1. This CDR3 spans 12 amino acids. After removal of 0 bases from V and 13 bases from J, the junction contained 6 bases not matched to a gene. Germline CDR1 and CDR2: SGHRS and YFSETQ. Written as DNA, the CDR3 is TGCGCCAGCAGCTTGGAGGGGGCCGGGGGCACCTTC. It is translated as CASSLEGAGGTF.

Notes on this clone: A junction boundary mismatches the germline segment, possibly from a read error. The chain uses TRBV5-4 and TRBJ1-6; tentative D call: TRBD1 (5 bases). CDR3 length: 15 amino acids. Germline values: CDR1 SGHNT, CDR2 YYREEE (reference sequence). The CDR3 reads CASTLGQGWDSPLHF. The CDR3 coding sequence is TGTGCCAGCACCTTGGGTCAGGGTTGGGATTCACCCCTCCACTTT.

The chain recombines TRBV5-1 with TRBJ1-5; D gene uncertain. V lost 4 bases, J lost 3 bases, and 14 bases lay in between. CDR1 and CDR2 from the germline V gene are SGHRS and YFSETQ. The CDR3 spans 15 residues. The CDR3 reads CASSLSSGFNQPQHF. The CDR3 nucleotides read TGCGCCAGCAGCCTGTCTTCGGGGTTCAATCAGCCCCAGCATTTT.

The chain uses TRBV28 and TRBJ2-3; TRBD2 agrees at 9 bases. The germline V gene has CDR1 MDHEN and CDR2 SYDVKM. The ends lost 11 bases at V and 3 bases at J; junction bases unmatched: 9. CDR3 size: 14 residues. CDR3 coding DNA: TGTGCCGGTCAACGCGGGGGGGCTACAGATACGCAGTATTTT. It is translated as CAGQRGGATDTQYF.

This sequence joins TRBV29-1 and TRBJ1-2, with 7 positions matching TRBD1. The CDR3 extends over 15 amino acids. V trimming: 0 bases; J trimming: 6 bases; junction bases outside the gene matches: 10. Germline V gene sequence: CDR1 SQVTM, CDR2 ANQGSEA. The CDR3 loop is CSVEEGGGGADGYTF. In nucleotides, the CDR3 is TGCAGCGTTGAAGAAGGGGGAGGGGGCGCGGATGGCTACACCTTC. The variable domain in full, with the rest retrieved from reference TRBV29-1 and TRBJ1-2, is SAVISQKPSRDICQRGTSLTIQCQVDSQVTMMFWYRQQPGQSLTLIATANQGSEATYESGFVIDKFPISRPNLTFSTLTVSNMSPEDSSIYLCSVEEGGGGADGYTFGSGTRLTVV.

The rearrangement links TRBV7-9 to TRBJ1-1, with 8 bases identical to TRBD1. The CDR3 runs to 14 residues. Germline CDR1 is SEHNR and CDR2 is FQNEAQ (reference sequence). V lost 5 bases, J lost 7 bases, and 9 bases stayed unmatched. CDR3 nucleotide sequence: TGTGCCAGCAGCCATATGACAGGGGTTGTTGAAGCTTTCTTT. Translating gives CASSHMTGVVEAFF.

The chain couples TRBV2 to TRBJ1-3; D gene unclear. Trimming shortened V by 4 bases and J by 0 bases, and 7 bases separated the two germline ends. Germline values: CDR1 SNHLY, CDR2 FYNNEI. The CDR3 consists of 14 residues. CDR3 region: CASSATASGNTIYF. The DNA for the CDR3 is TGTGCCAGCAGTGCCACAGCCTCTGGAAACACCATATATTTT.

The chain carries TRBV30 and TRBJ1-6; possibly TRBD1 for D (5 bases). V lost 8 bases, J lost 6 bases, and 14 bases lay in between. Germline values: CDR1 GTSNPN, CDR2 SVGIG (reference sequence). This CDR3 comprises 13 residues. The CDR3 is CARSGRLNSPLHF. The CDR3 coding sequence is TGTGCCCGGTCGGGGCGGCTTAATTCACCCCTCCACTTT.

About this clone: Mismatch with germline at one junction end may stem from a read error. The chain has TRBV30 and TRBJ1-2; 11 bases match TRBD1. Germline V gene sequence: CDR1 GTSNPN, CDR2 SVGIG (reference sequence). The CDR3 covers 13 residues. The CDR3 sequence: CAWSSGQGVQVAF. The CDR3 DNA reads TGTGCCTGGAGTTCGGGACAGGGGGTTCAGGTTGCCTTC.

This sequence joins TRBV5-1 and TRBJ2-7; D unclear. Trimming took 5 bases from V and 6 from J, leaving 18 bases between them. In germline, CDR1 is SGHRS, CDR2 YFSETQ. The CDR3 runs 14 residues. This CDR3 reads CASRATPVGTEQYF. The CDR3 DNA reads TGCGCCAGCAGGGCTACCCCGGTGGGAACCGAGCAGTACTTC. Supplemented by reference TRBV5-1 and TRBJ2-7, the full variable domain reads KAGVTQTPRYLIKTRGQQVTLSCSPISGHRSVSWYQQTPGQGLQFLFEYFSETQRNKGNFPGRFSGRQFSNSRSEMNVSTLELGDSALYLCASRATPVGTEQYFGPGTRLTVT.

The CDR3 DNA follows: TGTGCCAGCAAGGAGGTTGGTGAAAAACTGTTTTTT. Translated, it gives CASKEVGEKLFF. This chain joins TRBV2 and TRBJ1-4, with unresolved D. V shed 7 bases and J shed 7 bases, with 10 bases lying between them. The CDR3 is 12 amino acids. The germline V gene has CDR1 SNHLY and CDR2 FYNNEI.

J is TRBJ1-2 and V is TRBV19; weak D call: TRBD1 (5 bases). V was shortened by 6 bases and J by 4 bases, with 15 bases between the two germline ends. CDR1 is LNHDA and CDR2 is SQIVND in the germline V gene (reference sequence). The CDR3 loop spans 14 amino acids. The CDR3 region is CASSGTDGLYGYTF. CDR3 in DNA: TGTGCCAGTAGCGGGACGGACGGACTCTATGGCTACACCTTC.